These T cell receptor beta chains were read from a single sample in a study of blood T cell repertoires in COVID-19. The protocol was immunoSEQ multiplex PCR, while the TCRdb copy is restricted to in-frame clones and leaves out a portion. Among over 150,000 clones listed, 80% to 85% were seen once. The sample taken for sequencing was peripheral blood. The receptors were gathered from a man between 65 and 79 years old with active or convalescent COVID-19. CDR3s include the opening cysteine and the closing phenylalanine or tryptophan. The order of the fields is J gene, V gene, CDR3 protein.

TRBJ2-7	TRBV28	CASRSRSRTGSYEQYF
TRBJ2-7	TRBV13	CASSPHDGDYEQYF
TRBJ1-5	TRBV2	CASSDKRGDQPQHF
TRBJ1-2	TRBV9	CASSVAGGLMGGYTF
TRBJ1-1	TRBV18	CASSPDRAEAFF
TRBJ2-1	TRBV5-1	CASSPGTSGTYNEQFF
TRBJ1-4	TRBV5-1	CASGPGSATNEKLFF
TRBJ2-4	TRBV30	CAWSGGRESKNIQYF
TRBJ2-3	TRBV27	CASSLQVPTDTQYF
TRBJ1-2	TRBV5-5	CAFGRDPTYGYTF
TRBJ2-2	TRBV15	CATSPDRGAGELFF
TRBJ2-1	TRBV7-2	CASSSIAGGPRNEQFF
TRBJ2-3	TRBV7-9	CASSPIVGAGYTDTQYF
TRBJ1-6	TRBV7-9	CASSLVGRDSPLHF
TRBJ2-3	TRBV5-4	CASSLSRVRSTDTQYF
TRBJ1-2	TRBV11-2	CASSLIAGAGAPGSGYTF
TRBJ1-4	TRBV7-2	CASSGRGFTNEKLFF
TRBJ2-7	TRBV27	CASSFTGPYEQYF
TRBJ2-7	TRBV9	CASSVGYQGANYEQYF
TRBJ1-4	TRBV18	CASSPLRISRGSEKLFF
TRBJ1-2	TRBV3-1/TRBV3-2	CASSQGPGGYTF
TRBJ2-7	TRBV7-2	CASSRPGQGLGEQYF
TRBJ1-2	TRBV7-9	CASSIGQGYGYTF
TRBJ2-1	TRBV2	CASSERPSTSGKRYNEQFF
TRBJ2-1	TRBV6-4	CASSGQGGLGEQFF
TRBJ1-5	TRBV6-5	CASRPLTGAAGAQHF
TRBJ1-3	TRBV7-2	CASSFGGAGAGNTIYF
TRBJ1-6	TRBV18	CASSPPTGPGNSPLHF
TRBJ1-1	TRBV12-3/TRBV12-4	CASSRAGDTEAFF
TRBJ1-2	TRBV4-3	CASSQDTGNVGGYTF
TRBJ1-1	TRBV29-1	CSVEGTERTEAFF
TRBJ2-1	TRBV14	CASSQRGGTIYNEQFF
TRBJ1-2	TRBV2	CASSTTSGGYTF
TRBJ2-7	TRBV5-1	CASSIRDRGSEQYF
TRBJ1-1	TRBV18	CASSQRLLEGNTEAFF
TRBJ1-1	TRBV5-1	CASSFRDLNTEAFF
TRBJ2-6	TRBV29-1	CSVGTSFGANVLTF
TRBJ2-7	TRBV6-5	CASSYMNEQYF
TRBJ1-4	TRBV18	CASSPRFMADEKLFF
TRBJ2-3	TRBV19	CASSRTSGRGTDTQYF
TRBJ1-5	TRBV18	CASSPRTGENQPQHF
TRBJ2-7	TRBV19	CASAGTVTYEQYF
TRBJ2-5	TRBV9	CASSSGLGRQYQETQYF
TRBJ2-7	TRBV3-1/TRBV3-2	CASSHMGSYEQYF
TRBJ1-6	TRBV7-2	CASSWGAKINSPLHF
TRBJ2-2	TRBV9	CASSVVSLRQNTGELFF
TRBJ2-1	TRBV7-3	CASSFTGSSYNEQFF
TRBJ2-1	TRBV29-1	CSVGQSSYNEQFF
TRBJ1-1	TRBV7-2	CASSINRGTEAFF
TRBJ2-1	TRBV5-1	CASSLVGHRGTPSSSYNEQFF